This is a list of T cell receptor beta chains from one sample in a study of identical twins. Each CDR3 protein is one row after TCRdb ran MiXCR on the 5' RACE reads. Of fewer than 350,000 distinct CDR3 sequences detected, under 9% appear once; the ten largest clones hold 2.1%. The same specimen was also included in a second study, on yellow fever vaccine responses in identical twins.

Input material: memory (CD45RO+) T cells sorted from blood. The receptor set was obtained from a woman aged 18-29 years in good health. CDR3s leave out the opening cysteine and the closing phenylalanine or tryptophan.

j_gene | v_gene | CDR3aa
TRBJ2-2 | TRBV27 | ASSPTGGDTGELF
TRBJ1-5 | TRBV7-8 | ASSSKTGSSNQPQH
TRBJ1-4 | TRBV29-1 | SVGTGGVSEKLF
TRBJ2-1 | TRBV2 | ASSDRESYNEQF
TRBJ1-6 | TRBV20-1 | SARARQGGGPSPLH
TRBJ2-7 | TRBV20-1 | SARDPDREYEQY
TRBJ1-1 | TRBV27 | ASSFSQTSNTEAF
TRBJ2-1 | TRBV25-1 | ASSEWQRYNEQF
TRBJ2-3 | TRBV20-1 | SARDGTGGRTQY
TRBJ2-3 | TRBV9 | ASSVASSGRDTQY
TRBJ2-7 | TRBV5-1 | ASSGLEDRGVLSYEQY
TRBJ2-2 | TRBV2 | ASNRLTKLGTTGELF
TRBJ2-4 | TRBV23-1 | ASSHPVYGGQGKNIQY
TRBJ1-1 | TRBV18 | ASSPGAGNTEAF
TRBJ1-5 | TRBV27 | ASSLGAGGGNQPQH
TRBJ1-1 | TRBV7-8 | ASSLSRDNTEAF
TRBJ1-1 | TRBV27 | ASSPYGQGVTEAF
TRBJ2-6 | TRBV28 | ASNGAPAANVLT
TRBJ2-7 | TRBV20-1 | SARDGGLADYEQY
TRBJ2-5 | TRBV5-5 | ASSSPIETGGSETQY
TRBJ2-7 | TRBV28 | ASSYPGLAGAYEQY
TRBJ1-1 | TRBV10-3 | AISETRDEAF
TRBJ2-1 | TRBV5-1 | ASSVSVRESNEQF
TRBJ2-1 | TRBV11-3 | ASSLFLDNSNEQF
TRBJ2-3 | TRBV20-1 | TCGDSLTDTQY
TRBJ2-1 | TRBV5-6 | ASSLGGLTNRNEQF
TRBJ1-1 | TRBV5-1 | ASSLAGGTTEAF
TRBJ1-2 | TRBV28 | ASSLRDGGYT
TRBJ2-5 | TRBV29-1 | SVGAGVSKETQY
TRBJ2-3 | TRBV20-1 | SARATGMGDTQY
TRBJ1-2 | TRBV28 | ASSRRTGAGSYT
TRBJ2-5 | TRBV4-1 | ASSQEGSGPGTQY
TRBJ2-5 | TRBV20-1 | SARRPAQETQY
TRBJ2-5 | TRBV5-6 | ASSLETSQGTQETQY
TRBJ2-2 | TRBV28 | ASSSSPGTGVPGELF
TRBJ2-5 | TRBV6-5 | ASSSNRVQY
TRBJ2-5 | TRBV20-1 | SATNPTSRETQY
TRBJ1-1 | TRBV11-2 | ASSPVTGGITEAF
TRBJ2-5 | TRBV7-9 | ASSLNPWTGTQETQY
TRBJ2-2 | TRBV15 | ATSRDLGGPTGELF
TRBJ1-5 | TRBV6-1 | ASSGTAQGNQPQH
TRBJ1-5 | TRBV5-1 | ASSQGLNIGEPQH
TRBJ2-7 | TRBV27 | ASSTHGTSGSYEQY
TRBJ1-2 | TRBV10-3 | AITPAPGDYGYT
TRBJ2-2 | TRBV24-1 | ATSDTPPTRSFGELF
TRBJ2-4 | TRBV6-4 | ASSARTGGVSKNIQY
TRBJ2-7 | TRBV12-3/TRBV12-4 | ASSFPPGREQY
TRBJ2-1 | TRBV12-3/TRBV12-4 | ASSFLAGGIGEQF
TRBJ1-4 | TRBV5-1 | ASSPNRVGEKLF